The next 2 T cell receptor beta chains were all read from a single sample in a study of technical replicates of blood from a few donors (dated 2017 in TCRdb). Library preparation used the immunoSEQ multiplex PCR assay. What TCRdb holds here is the immuneACCESS table cut down to in-frame rearrangements. Part of the clones is not present; checked against another copy, under half of the missing clones reflect an unresolved V gene, and the others are unexplained. The sample table lists about 82,000 clones, over 95% of them with a count of one. Roughly 0.34% of the sample rests with the top ten. Sample: T cells isolated from PBMCs. The receptors come from a human donor in good health.

This chain joins TRBV7-9 and TRBJ1-2, with D unclear. The CDR3 spans 12 residues. V was cut by 4 bases and J by 8 bases, with 11 bases left in between. Germline lookup yields CDR1 SEHNR and CDR2 FQNEAQ (reference sequence). CDR3 bases: TGTGCCAGCAGCTCTCCGGGGTGGGGCTACACCTTC. Its protein product is CASSSPGWGYTF.

The chain links TRBV10-3 to TRBJ2-3, with TRBD2 as a possible D gene (6 bases). In germline, CDR1 is ENHRY, CDR2 SYGVKD. V was trimmed by 5 bases and J by 2 bases, leaving 11 bases between them. The length of the CDR3 is 14 residues. The CDR3 DNA is TGTGCCATCAGTCTTAGCGGAGACACAGATACGCAGTATTTT. Translated: CAISLSGDTDTQYF.